The 25 T cell receptor beta chains below all came from one sample that was sequenced in a study of early T cells in non-severe SARS-CoV-2 infection. MiXCR, run by TCRdb on the 5' RACE reads, gives a single entry per CDR3 protein. The top ten hold roughly a fifth of the sample, which has approximately 120,000 distinct CDR3 sequences, 15% seen once. Sequencing used whole blood. All receptors derive from an adult who was a healthcare worker with PCR-confirmed SARS-CoV-2 infection or an uninfected control (not recorded which).

The chain joins TRBV7-9 to TRBJ1-5; TRBD1 is a possible D gene (6 bases). The CDR3 runs 14 residues. Germline V gene sequence: CDR1 SEHNR, CDR2 FQNEAQ (reference sequence). Trimming took 8 bases from V and 2 from J, leaving 13 bases between them. Here the CDR3 reads CASATEGGNQPQHF. The CDR3 DNA reads TGTGCCAGCGCGACCGAGGGGGGCAATCAGCCCCAGCATTTT.

The chain recombines TRBV30 with TRBJ1-1; D uncertain. Looked up from germline, CDR1 is GTSNPN and CDR2 is SVGIG (reference sequence). V shed 5 bases and J shed 0 bases, with 7 bases lying between them. The CDR3 loop spans 12 amino acids. CDR3 nucleotides: TGTGCCTGGGACTGGGTGAACACTGAAGCTTTCTTT. It is translated as CAWDWVNTEAFF.

This clonotype was seen just once. A clone one base away is much larger, so this may be a read error. The rearrangement uses TRBV28 and TRBJ2-6; the D gene is possibly TRBD1 (5 bases). This CDR3 has 14 amino acids. Germline V gene data show CDR1 as MDHEN and CDR2 as SYDVKM. The CDR3 DNA sequence: TGTGCCAGCAGTGGGATCTCTGGGGCCAACATCCTGACTTTC. It codes for CASSGISGANILTF.

The chain uses TRBV4-1 and TRBJ2-3, with D perhaps matching TRBD2 (6 bases). The CDR3 sequence is 17 residues long. V lost 1 base, J lost 0 bases, and 14 bases lay in between. Germline values: CDR1 MGHRA, CDR2 YSYEKL. DNA of the CDR3: TGCGCCAGCAGCCAAGGGGCTCCGGGGACTAGCACAGATACGCAGTATTTT. Translation gives CASSQGAPGTSTDTQYF.

This clonotype was observed many times. The genes are TRBV7-3 and TRBJ1-5, with 8 bases aligning to TRBD1. Germline V gives CDR1 SGHTA, CDR2 FQGTGA. The CDR3 length is 13 residues. The trim removed 5 bases at V and 6 bases at J, leaving 3 bases unmatched. This CDR3 reads CASSQDRVQPQHF. DNA of the CDR3: TGTGCCAGCAGCCAGGACAGGGTTCAGCCCCAGCATTTT.

The sample holds many counts of this clonotype. The chain combines TRBV6-4 with TRBJ2-3; the D gene is possibly TRBD2 (5 bases). Germline V gives CDR1 MRHNA, CDR2 SNTAGT. V lost 6 bases and J 0 bases, leaving 22 bases between the germline ends. The CDR3 loop spans 18 amino acids. The CDR3 sequence is CASSAPMVSGDSTDTQYF. The CDR3 nucleotides are TGTGCCAGCAGCGCCCCCATGGTGAGCGGTGATAGCACAGATACGCAGTATTTT.

In its sample, this clonotype was seen a few times. V gene TRBV10-3 combines with J gene TRBJ2-3; D is ambiguous. CDR1 ENHRY and CDR2 SYGVKD come from the germline V gene. Deletions cut 3 bases from V and 0 bases from J, with 7 bases between. This CDR3 is built from 14 residues. The CDR3 DNA is TGTGCCATCAGTGACCAGAAGAGCACAGATACGCAGTATTTT. Encoded protein: CAISDQKSTDTQYF.

This clonotype was detected only a few times. The chain employs TRBV21-1 and TRBJ2-5; the table calls TRBD1, which could not be checked here. TRBV21-1 counts as a pseudogene. The CDR3 runs 13 residues. The CDR3: CASSNRDMETQYF. CDR3 sequence (DNA): TGTGCCAGCAGCAACCGGGACATGGAGACCCAGTACTTC.

V usage is TRBV7-2 and J usage is TRBJ2-1, with TRBD1 matching 9 bases. The length of the CDR3 is 14 residues. From germline, CDR1 is SGHTA and CDR2 FQGNSA. The V segment lost 5 bases and the J segment 8 bases; nucleotides outside the gene matches: 7. Here the CDR3 DNA reads TGTGCCAGCAGCCGGGACAGGGTAATATATGAGCAGTTCTTC. Protein sequence: CASSRDRVIYEQFF.

The chain recombines TRBV20-1 with TRBJ2-7; D is uncertain. V was clipped by 0 bases and J by 3 bases, with 9 bases between them. The CDR3 is made up of 13 amino acids. The germline gives CDR1 DFQATT, CDR2 SNEGSKA (reference sequence). The CDR3: CSARDPKRYEQYF. Written as DNA, the CDR3 is TGCAGTGCTAGAGACCCAAAGCGCTACGAGCAGTACTTC.

The table lists this clonotype with a few counts. This chain links TRBV18 with TRBJ1-4; D remains unclear. This CDR3 spans 14 amino acids. V lost 3 bases to trimming and J lost 7 bases, with 12 bases between them. Germline CDR1 KGHSH, CDR2 LQKENI. CDR3 region: CASSPPGGPEKLFF. CDR3 in DNA: TGTGCCAGCTCACCCCCCGGTGGCCCTGAAAAACTGTTTTTT.

The sample holds a few counts of this clonotype. V usage is TRBV9 and J usage is TRBJ2-3; 8 positions agree with TRBD2. This CDR3 has 17 residues. CDR1 and CDR2 from the germline V gene are SGDLS and YYNGEE. V lost 0 bases, J lost 7 bases, and 13 bases stayed unmatched. The CDR3: CASSVVPSGGGGNTQYF. CDR3 nucleotide sequence: TGTGCCAGCAGCGTAGTTCCGAGCGGGGGCGGAGGAAATACGCAGTATTTT.

This clonotype occurred a few times. The chain carries TRBV7-8 and TRBJ2-2, with TRBD1 matching over 9 bases. The CDR3 has 16 amino acids. The V gene end was trimmed by 5 bases and the J gene end by 3 bases; junction bases not matched to a gene: 7. CDR1 is SGHVS and CDR2 is FQNEAQ in the germline V gene. The CDR3 region has the DNA TGTGCCAGCAGCAGCTCCGGGACAGGGTACACCGGGGAGCTGTTTTTT. This sequence encodes CASSSSGTGYTGELFF.

This clonotype was observed a few times. The J gene is TRBJ2-2, the V gene TRBV12-3 or TRBV12-4; D possibly uses TRBD1 or TRBD2 (5 bases each). The germline V and J ends were trimmed by 6 bases and 6 bases, with 11 bases remaining between them. The CDR3 totals 13 residues. CDR3 in amino acids: CASSFPGPGELFF. In DNA, the CDR3 is TGTGCCAGCAGCTTCCCGGGGCCCGGGGAGCTGTTTTTT.

The V and J genes are TRBV20-1 and TRBJ1-1; D is unresolved. Germline V gives CDR1 DFQATT, CDR2 SNEGSKA (reference sequence). This CDR3 is 17 amino acids long. The ends were cut back, 0 bases at V and 1 base at J, with 18 bases in the middle. The CDR3 DNA is TGCAGTGCTAGAGATAGAAGAGATGCTTGGCGGAACACTGAAGCTTTCTTT. The encoded protein is CSARDRRDAWRNTEAFF.

This rearrangement joins TRBV12-3 or TRBV12-4 to TRBJ1-3; the D gene is possibly TRBD1 (5 bases). The V end was cut by 5 bases, the J end by 4 bases, with 15 bases between. The CDR3 has 15 amino acids. The CDR3 is CASSPRAGSGNTIYF. The CDR3 region has the DNA TGTGCCAGCAGTCCCAGGGCAGGGTCCGGAAACACCATATATTTT.

The CDR3 spells CAIRGGPGELFF. For the CDR3, the DNA is TGTGCCATCCGAGGGGGTCCCGGGGAGCTGTTTTTT. This chain uses TRBV10-3 with TRBJ2-2; D is possibly TRBD1 (6 bases). Germline V gene sequence: CDR1 ENHRY, CDR2 SYGVKD. The CDR3 spans 12 residues. The ends were cut back, 8 bases at V and 6 bases at J, with 10 bases in the middle.

V is TRBV7-9 and J is TRBJ2-4; D is perhaps TRBD1 (5 bases). Germline CDR1 and CDR2: SEHNR and FQNEAQ (reference sequence). With 7 bases removed from V and 7 bases from J, the gap between germline ends came to 11 bases. This CDR3 is built from 12 residues. CDR3 sequence reads: CASNPPGNIQYF. CDR3 nucleotide sequence: TGTGCCAGCAACCCGCCAGGGAACATTCAGTACTTC.

This clonotype occurred a few times. V usage is TRBV3-1 and J usage is TRBJ1-6; no clear D gene. CDR3 size: 15 residues. V lost 1 base and J 14 bases, leaving 18 bases between the germline ends. CDR1 and CDR2 from the germline V gene are LGHDT and YNNKEL (reference sequence). In DNA form, the CDR3 reads TGTGCCAGCAGCCAAGGAGGACTTTGGGAGTTGGCCCTCCACTTT. Its protein is CASSQGGLWELALHF.

Only a few counts were recorded for this clonotype. The junction differs from germline at one of its ends, possibly a read error. The chain recombines TRBV19 with TRBJ2-1; D remains ambiguous. The CDR3 covers 14 residues. The germline V gene encodes CDR1 LNHDA and CDR2 SQIVND (reference sequence). For the CDR3, the DNA is TGTGTCAGTACCCCGAGAGAAGCCTACAATGAGCAGTTCTTC. Amino acid sequence: CVSTPREAYNEQFF.

The chain has TRBV7-2 and TRBJ1-2, with D possibly matching TRBD1 (5 bases). This CDR3 region has 15 residues. Germline-derived CDR1 and CDR2 are SGHTA and FQGNSA. V lost 5 bases to trimming and J lost 4 bases, with 17 bases between them. The CDR3 is CASSPRGGDLYGYTF. CDR3 DNA sequence: TGTGCCAGCAGCCCCCGGGGGGGAGATCTCTATGGCTACACCTTC. Using reference TRBV7-2 and TRBJ1-2 for the parts outside the CDR3, the full variable domain is GAGVSQSPSNKVTEKGKDVELRCDPISGHTALYWYRQSLGQGLEFLIYFQGNSAPDKSGLPSDRFSAERTGGSVSTLTIQRTQQEDSAVYLCASSPRGGDLYGYTFGSGTRLTVV.

The gene calls are TRBV29-1 and TRBJ2-5; maybe TRBD2 (5 bases). The germline V gene encodes CDR1 SQVTM and CDR2 ANQGSEA. The CDR3 loop spans 14 amino acids. Trimming stripped 6 bases from V and 1 base from J, with 15 bases between. The chain's CDR3 is CSVGLLRAQETQYF. CDR3 nucleotide sequence: TGCAGCGTCGGACTCCTCCGGGCCCAAGAGACCCAGTACTTC.

The chain joins TRBV5-1 to TRBJ1-3; D perhaps matches TRBD1 (5 bases). The germline CDR1 and CDR2 sequences are SGHRS and YFSETQ. Trimming took off 0 bases at V and 7 bases at J, with 17 bases between the two ends. The CDR3 runs to 16 residues. Here the CDR3 DNA reads TGCGCCAGCAGCTTGGCCGGGACCCTTTCGGCGAACACCATATATTTT. This codes for CASSLAGTLSANTIYF.

V gene TRBV3-1 combines with J gene TRBJ2-3; D unresolved. The CDR3 loop spans 12 amino acids. The germline V gene encodes CDR1 LGHDT and CDR2 YNNKEL (reference sequence). V dropped 4 bases and J dropped 6 bases, with 8 bases sitting between them. CDR3 loop: CASSRSRDTQYF. CDR3 nucleotides: TGTGCCAGCAGCCGCAGCCGGGATACGCAGTATTTT.

The chain joins TRBV19 to TRBJ2-2, with D perhaps TRBD1 (5 bases). The CDR3 runs to 17 residues. CDR1 LNHDA and CDR2 SQIVND come from the germline V gene (reference sequence). V was clipped by 6 bases and J by 0 bases, with 17 bases between them. CDR3 DNA: TGTGCCAGTAGCCCCGTTGGTGGCAGGGCGAACACCGGGGAGCTGTTTTTT. Protein: CASSPVGGRANTGELFF.